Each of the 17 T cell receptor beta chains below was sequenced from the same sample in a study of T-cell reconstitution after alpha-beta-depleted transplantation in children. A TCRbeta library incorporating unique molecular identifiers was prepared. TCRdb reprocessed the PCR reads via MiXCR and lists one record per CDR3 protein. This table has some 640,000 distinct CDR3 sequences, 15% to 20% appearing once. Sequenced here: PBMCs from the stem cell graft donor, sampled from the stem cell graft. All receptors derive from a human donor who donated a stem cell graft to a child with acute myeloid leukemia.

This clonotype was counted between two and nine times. As DNA, the CDR3 is TGTGCCACCAGTGACCTCGGGGGACCCACAGATACGCAGTATTTT. Translation gives CATSDLGGPTDTQYF. V gene TRBV24-1 combines with J gene TRBJ2-3; tentatively, D is TRBD2 (6 bases). Germline V gene sequence: CDR1 KGHDR, CDR2 SFDVKD. V was pared by 4 bases and J by 2 bases, with 12 bases between. The CDR3 loop spans 15 amino acids.

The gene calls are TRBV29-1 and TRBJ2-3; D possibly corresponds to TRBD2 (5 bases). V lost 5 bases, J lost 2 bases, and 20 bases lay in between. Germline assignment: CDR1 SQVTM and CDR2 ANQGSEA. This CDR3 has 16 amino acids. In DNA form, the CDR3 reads TGCAGCGTTCTATCGGGGTCCTTTTTAGTCACAGATACGCAGTATTTT. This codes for CSVLSGSFLVTDTQYF.

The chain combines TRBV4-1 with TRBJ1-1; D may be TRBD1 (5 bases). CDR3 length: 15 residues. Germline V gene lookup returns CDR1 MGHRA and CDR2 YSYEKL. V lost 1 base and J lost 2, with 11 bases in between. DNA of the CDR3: TGCGCCAGCAGCCAAGTTACAGGACTAAACACTGAAGCTTTCTTT. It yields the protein CASSQVTGLNTEAFF.

This CDR3 is CASSLSLSINTQYF. CDR3 nucleotides: TGTGCCAGCAGCTTATCCCTGTCCATCAATACGCAGTATTTT. The gene calls are TRBV7-3 and TRBJ2-3; D is ambiguous. CDR3 length: 14 amino acids. Germline V gene data show CDR1 as SGHTA and CDR2 as FQGTGA. V was clipped by 2 bases and J by 7 bases, with 13 bases between them.

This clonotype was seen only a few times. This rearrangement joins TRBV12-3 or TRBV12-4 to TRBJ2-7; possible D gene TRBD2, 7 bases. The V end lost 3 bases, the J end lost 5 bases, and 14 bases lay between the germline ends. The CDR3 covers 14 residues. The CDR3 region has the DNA TGTGCCAGCAGTTTCGCGGGGGCGGACGACGAGCAGTACTTC. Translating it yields CASSFAGADDEQYF.

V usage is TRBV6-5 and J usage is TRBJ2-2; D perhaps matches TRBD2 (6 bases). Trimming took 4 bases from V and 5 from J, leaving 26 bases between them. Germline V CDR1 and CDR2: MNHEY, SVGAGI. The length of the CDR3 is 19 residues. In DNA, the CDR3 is TGTGCCAGCAGTTTCGGCAATAGAGGGCGGGGACCGGGGACCGGGGAGCTGTTTTTT. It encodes CASSFGNRGRGPGTGELFF.

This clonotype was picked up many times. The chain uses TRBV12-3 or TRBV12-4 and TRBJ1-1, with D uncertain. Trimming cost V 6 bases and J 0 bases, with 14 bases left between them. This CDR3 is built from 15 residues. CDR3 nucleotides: TGTGCCAGCAGCCGACTCGAGGCAGTGAACACTGAAGCTTTCTTT. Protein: CASSRLEAVNTEAFF.

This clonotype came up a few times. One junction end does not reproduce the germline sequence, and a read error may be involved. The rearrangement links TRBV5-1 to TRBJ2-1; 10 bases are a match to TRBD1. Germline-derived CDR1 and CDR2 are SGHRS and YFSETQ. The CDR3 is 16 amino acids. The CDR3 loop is CASTLTGGASYNEQFF. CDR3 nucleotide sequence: TGCGCCAGCACCTTGACAGGGGGCGCGTCCTACAATGAGCAGTTCTTC.

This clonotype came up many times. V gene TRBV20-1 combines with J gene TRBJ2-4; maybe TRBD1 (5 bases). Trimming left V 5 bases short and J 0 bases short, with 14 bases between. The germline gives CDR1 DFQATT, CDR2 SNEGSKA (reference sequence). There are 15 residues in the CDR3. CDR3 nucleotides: TGCAGTGCTCCTGCGCGACAGCTAGCCAAAAACATTCAGTACTTC. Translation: CSAPARQLAKNIQYF.

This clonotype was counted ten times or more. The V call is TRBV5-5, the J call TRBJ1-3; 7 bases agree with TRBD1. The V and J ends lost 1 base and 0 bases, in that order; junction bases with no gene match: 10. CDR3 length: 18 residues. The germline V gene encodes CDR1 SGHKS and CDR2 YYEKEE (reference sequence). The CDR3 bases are TGTGCCAGCAGCTTGCGGAGACAGGGAGACGGCTCTGGAAACACCATATATTTT. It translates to CASSLRRQGDGSGNTIYF.

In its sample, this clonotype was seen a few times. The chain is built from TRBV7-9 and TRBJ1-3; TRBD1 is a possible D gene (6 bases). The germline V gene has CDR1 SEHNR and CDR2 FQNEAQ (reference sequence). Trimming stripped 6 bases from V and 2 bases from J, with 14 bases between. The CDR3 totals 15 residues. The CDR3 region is CASRTLTGTGNTIYF. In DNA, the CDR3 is TGTGCCAGCAGAACCCTCACAGGGACTGGAAACACCATATATTTT. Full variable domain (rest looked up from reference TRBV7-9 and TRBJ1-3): DTGVSQNPRHKITKRGQNVTFRCDPISEHNRLYWYRQTLGQGPEFLTYFQNEAQLEKSRLLSDRFSAERPKGSFSTLEIQRTEQGDSAMYLCASRTLTGTGNTIYFGEGSWLTVV.

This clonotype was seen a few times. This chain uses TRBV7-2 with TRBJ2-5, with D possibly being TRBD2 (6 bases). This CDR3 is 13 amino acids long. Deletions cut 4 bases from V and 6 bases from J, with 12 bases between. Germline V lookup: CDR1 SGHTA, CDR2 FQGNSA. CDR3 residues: CASSSGTPQTQYF. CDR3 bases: TGTGCCAGCAGCTCAGGGACTCCGCAGACCCAGTACTTC.

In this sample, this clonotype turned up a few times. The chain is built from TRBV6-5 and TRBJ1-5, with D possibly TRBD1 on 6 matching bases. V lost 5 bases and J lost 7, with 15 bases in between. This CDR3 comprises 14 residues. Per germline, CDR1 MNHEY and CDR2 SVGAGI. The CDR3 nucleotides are TGTGCCAGCAGTCGACAGGTGCCGGCACAGCCCCAGCATTTT. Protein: CASSRQVPAQPQHF.

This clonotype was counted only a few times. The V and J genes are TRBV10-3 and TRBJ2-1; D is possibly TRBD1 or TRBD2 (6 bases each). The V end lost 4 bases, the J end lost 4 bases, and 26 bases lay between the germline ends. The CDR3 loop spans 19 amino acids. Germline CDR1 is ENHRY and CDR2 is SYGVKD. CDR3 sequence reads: CAISGGDTAPEPRYNEQFF. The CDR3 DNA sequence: TGTGCCATCAGTGGCGGGGACACCGCGCCCGAACCAAGATACAATGAGCAGTTCTTC.

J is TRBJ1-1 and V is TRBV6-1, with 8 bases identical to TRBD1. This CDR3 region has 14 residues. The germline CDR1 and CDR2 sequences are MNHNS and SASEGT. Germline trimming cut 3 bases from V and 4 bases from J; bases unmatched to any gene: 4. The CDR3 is CASSDGQGPTEAFF. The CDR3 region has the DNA TGTGCCAGCAGTGACGGACAGGGTCCCACTGAAGCTTTCTTT.

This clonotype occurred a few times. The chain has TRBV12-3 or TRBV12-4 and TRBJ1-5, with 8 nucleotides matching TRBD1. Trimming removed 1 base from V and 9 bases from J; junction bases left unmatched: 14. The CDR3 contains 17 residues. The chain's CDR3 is CASSLVVSTGDRRPQHF. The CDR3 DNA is TGTGCCAGCAGTTTAGTCGTCTCGACAGGGGACAGAAGGCCCCAGCATTTT.

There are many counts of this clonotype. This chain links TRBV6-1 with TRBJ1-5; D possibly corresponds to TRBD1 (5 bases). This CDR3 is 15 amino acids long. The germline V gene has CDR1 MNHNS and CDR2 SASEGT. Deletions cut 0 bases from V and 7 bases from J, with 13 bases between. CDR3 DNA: TGTGCCAGCAGTGAAGCCCCAGGGAGGGGACAGCCCCAGCATTTT. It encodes CASSEAPGRGQPQHF.